This T cell receptor (beta chain) originates from a study of human T cells and chemical hapten exposure. Unmatched junction bases numbered 9, after V lost 3 bases and J lost 6 bases. Germline CDR1 SGHRS, CDR2 YFSETQ. This CDR3 has 15 amino acids. This clonotype was counted a single time. The antigen is not known. TCRdb passed the RACE reads through MiXCR, listing each CDR3 protein once. Among about 190,000 distinct CDR3 sequences listed, about 22% were seen once. The time point here: patch test 3, about 24 weeks after DPC sensitization. As to treatment: therapeutic diphenylcyclopropenone sensitization with weekly scalp DPC. Overall study results and limits: Expanded TCRs produced significantly more large CDR3 similarity clusters than controls did.

This rearrangement joins TRBV5-1 to TRBJ2-7, with 10 bases identical to TRBD2. The clonotype comes from a woman in her thirties or forties with alopecia areata. Some clones in this sample may be carry-over from other donors' samples. This material consisted of whole blood, taken in connection with sensitization to the hapten diphenylcyclopropenone (DPC). In DNA, the CDR3 is TGCGCCAGCAGCTCGCTAGCGGGAGTCCAGGGCGAGCAGTACTTC. Protein: CASSSLAGVQGEQYF.